Shown below are 30 T cell receptor beta chains from a single sample sequenced in a study of response to subunit inactivated influenza vaccine (dated by TCRdb to 2016 to 2019). The library was built by means of RT-PCR. Sequencing was performed on an Illumina HiSeq 2500. The raw public reads went through TCRdb reprocessing: fastp at Q25, MiXCR clone calling, in-frame beta chains kept. CDR3 protein sequences are deduplicated, and each keeps its most common genes and DNA. For this sample the table gives around 580,000 distinct CDR3 sequences, of which approximately 12% were detected only once. About 9.4% of the sample is held by the ten biggest clonotypes. Material: PBMCs from blood, obtained on the day of vaccination. These TCRs come from a man aged 50-59 years who received an inactivated influenza vaccine. Donor details come from another sample of the same person, matched by shared clones.

The V call is TRBV11-3, the J call TRBJ2-1, with 7 bases aligning to TRBD1. In germline, CDR1 is SGHNT, CDR2 YENEEA. V shed 5 bases and J 8 bases; nucleotides not matched to a gene: 9. The CDR3 covers 14 residues. The CDR3 loop reads CASSPGTVGDEQFF. DNA for the CDR3: TGTGCCAGCAGCCCCGGGACAGTCGGGGATGAGCAGTTCTTC.

Worth noting for this clonotype: A much larger clone is a single base away; this may be a read error. This chain links TRBV11-2 with TRBJ2-1; 9 bases map to TRBD2. The germline gives CDR1 SGHAT, CDR2 FQNNGV. The CDR3 is 15 amino acids. The CDR3, as DNA: TGTGCCAGCAGCTTAGGAGTAGCGGGGGATTCTGAGGAGTTCTTC. As protein: CASSLGVAGDSEEFF.

This clonotype came up a few times. V and J are TRBV7-9 and TRBJ2-7; TRBD1 or TRBD2 may be the D gene (6 bases each). Germline CDR1 is SEHNR and CDR2 is FQNEAQ (reference sequence). V shed 5 bases and J shed 2 bases, with 19 bases lying between them. The CDR3 runs to 16 residues. The CDR3: CASSGGGLGGTYEQYF. CDR3 coding DNA: TGTGCCAGCAGCGGGGGTGGGCTAGGGGGGACCTACGAGCAGTACTTC.

This clonotype was recorded at least ten times. V is TRBV20-1 and J is TRBJ1-6; D call uncertain. V shed 0 bases and J shed 7 bases, with 7 bases lying between them. Germline V CDR1 and CDR2: DFQATT, SNEGSKA (reference sequence). The CDR3 contains 13 residues. This chain's CDR3 is CSARDTSNSPLHF. The CDR3 bases are TGCAGTGCTAGAGACACTTCGAATTCACCCCTCCACTTT.

This clonotype has just a few counts. The V and J genes are TRBV9 and TRBJ2-1; D is undetermined. Germline V gives CDR1 SGDLS, CDR2 YYNGEE. V lost 0 bases and J 3 bases, leaving 19 bases between the germline ends. This CDR3 comprises 18 residues. DNA of the CDR3: TGTGCCAGCAGCGTAGCCCCCGTCGACCCTCCCCTCTACAATGAGCAGTTCTTC. Translation: CASSVAPVDPPLYNEQFF.

V usage is TRBV6-1 and J usage is TRBJ1-4; 8 bases map to TRBD1. The CDR3 has 14 amino acids. From germline, CDR1 is MNHNS and CDR2 SASEGT. V gave up 8 bases and J gave up 4 bases; unmatched junction bases: 6. The CDR3 DNA follows: TGTGCCAGCGCCAGGACAGGGAATAATGAAAAACTGTTTTTT. Encoded protein: CASARTGNNEKLFF.

This clonotype was counted between two and nine times. The CDR3 sequence: CASNSPDRGTGNTIYF. The CDR3 DNA follows: TGTGCCAGCAATAGCCCCGACAGGGGCACTGGAAACACCATATATTTT. V is TRBV12-3 or TRBV12-4 and J is TRBJ1-3; 8 bases agree with TRBD1. The CDR3 is 16 amino acids. The junction had 10 bases not matched to a gene; V was cut back by 7 bases and J by 2 bases.

This clonotype was found many times. The V and J genes are TRBV7-9 and TRBJ2-3; a possible D gene is TRBD1 (6 bases). The length of the CDR3 is 14 residues. Germline loops: CDR1 SEHNR, CDR2 FQNEAQ (reference sequence). V lost 2 bases to trimming and J lost 3 bases, with 9 bases between them. The CDR3 sequence: CASSLQGRTDTQYF. The DNA for the CDR3 is TGTGCCAGCAGCTTACAGGGGCGGACAGATACGCAGTATTTT.

The genes are TRBV29-1 and TRBJ1-1; D is perhaps TRBD1 (6 bases). V shed 5 bases and J shed 4 bases, with 14 bases lying between them. Germline CDR1 reads SQVTM; CDR2 reads ANQGSEA. The CDR3 extends over 13 amino acids. CDR3 coding DNA: TGCAGCGTTATCGACCCGGGGGCCACTGAAGCTTTCTTT. It yields the protein CSVIDPGATEAFF.

V usage is TRBV4-3 and J usage is TRBJ2-1; 14 bases are shared with TRBD2. The CDR3 consists of 18 residues. The junction had 13 bases not matched to a gene; V was cut back by 7 bases and J by 5 bases. CDR1 and CDR2 from the germline V gene are LGHNA and YSLEER. The DNA of the CDR3 is TGCGCCAGCACCCTTCCCCCCGGGACTAGCGGGGGAGACAATGAGCAGTTCTTC. Translation gives CASTLPPGTSGGDNEQFF.

The chain has TRBV5-1 and TRBJ2-1; possible D gene TRBD2, 6 bases. Trimming stripped 0 bases from V and 8 bases from J, with 15 bases between. CDR3 length: 15 residues. CDR1 is SGHRS and CDR2 is YFSETQ in the germline V gene. CDR3 DNA sequence: TGCGCCAGCAGCTTGGGTGGAGGAGGGATCGATGAGCAGTTCTTC. Translation: CASSLGGGGIDEQFF.

This clonotype was detected only a few times. The chain is built from TRBV10-3 and TRBJ2-5, with D unclear. The V end lost 3 bases, the J end lost 5 bases, and 10 bases lay between the germline ends. The length of the CDR3 is 13 residues. Germline loops: CDR1 ENHRY, CDR2 SYGVKD. The CDR3, as DNA: TGTGCCATCAGTGACGAGAGCAGGGAGACCCAGTACTTC. This codes for CAISDESRETQYF.

There are a few counts of this clonotype. The chain links TRBV20-1 to TRBJ2-4; D remains ambiguous. The germline gives CDR1 DFQATT, CDR2 SNEGSKA (reference sequence). This CDR3 contains 14 residues. V lost 2 bases, J lost 5 bases, and 13 bases lay in between. The CDR3 is CSARSVGAQNIQYF. CDR3 in DNA: TGCAGTGCTAGATCTGTGGGTGCCCAAAACATTCAGTACTTC.

This clonotype was observed a handful of times. The chain carries TRBV5-1 and TRBJ2-2; 7 bases line up with TRBD2. The CDR3 runs 15 residues. Germline values: CDR1 SGHRS, CDR2 YFSETQ. Trimming took 6 bases from V and 5 from J; bases not matched to a gene: 10. CDR3 sequence: CASKRRGDSTGELFF. For the CDR3, the DNA is TGCGCCAGCAAGCGTCGGGGGGACTCAACCGGGGAGCTGTTTTTT.

The chain has TRBV11-2 and TRBJ2-7; the match to TRBD2 covers 7 bases. CDR1 and CDR2 from the germline V gene are SGHAT and FQNNGV. CDR3 length equals 16 residues. J gave up 3 bases and V 0 bases, and 8 bases lay outside the gene matches. CDR3 in amino acids: CASSLDGWGGGYEQYF. In DNA form, the CDR3 reads TGTGCCAGCAGCTTAGATGGTTGGGGCGGGGGCTACGAGCAGTACTTC. Filled out from reference TRBV11-2 and TRBJ2-7, the complete variable domain reads EAGVAQSPRYKIIEKRQSVAFWCNPISGHATLYWYQQILGQGPKLLIQFQNNGVVDDSQLPKDRFSAERLKGVDSTLKIQPAKLEDSAVYLCASSLDGWGGGYEQYFGPGTRLTVT.

This clonotype has a handful of counts. One end of the junction does not line up with germline, which may come from a read error. The chain employs TRBV12-3 or TRBV12-4 and TRBJ1-1, with D unresolved. This CDR3 is built from 16 residues. CDR3 amino acids: CASSLNSPQMNTEAFF. Here the CDR3 DNA reads TGTGCCAGCAGTTTAAACAGCCCACAAATGAACACCGAAGCTTTCTTT.

J is TRBJ2-1 and V is TRBV12-3 or TRBV12-4, with 12 bases aligning to TRBD2. After removal of 6 bases from V and 8 bases from J, the junction contained 5 bases not matched to a gene. The CDR3 is made up of 14 amino acids. DNA for the CDR3: TGTGCCAGCAGCCTGACTAGCGGGGGCCATGAGCAGTTCTTC. It is translated as CASSLTSGGHEQFF.

This chain links TRBV6-2 or TRBV6-3 with TRBJ2-7; D is tentatively TRBD1 or TRBD2 (5 bases each). With 5 bases removed from V and 2 bases from J, the gap between germline ends came to 16 bases. Per the germline V gene, CDR1 is MNHEY and CDR2 is SVGEGT. The CDR3 has 15 amino acids. CDR3 region: CASSETGTYPYEQYF. The CDR3 coding sequence is TGTGCCAGCAGTGAGACCGGGACGTATCCCTACGAGCAGTACTTC.

This clonotype was picked up a small number of times. This sequence joins TRBV20-1 and TRBJ2-5; 12 bases line up with TRBD2. The CDR3 runs 14 residues. After removal of 6 bases from V and 4 bases from J, the junction contained 6 bases not matched to a gene. The germline CDR1 and CDR2 sequences are DFQATT and SNEGSKA (reference sequence). The CDR3 loop is CSAKRTSGVETQYF. CDR3 DNA: TGCAGTGCGAAACGGACTAGCGGGGTAGAGACCCAGTACTTC.

Only a few counts were recorded for this clonotype. The genes are TRBV7-2 and TRBJ2-3; weak D call: TRBD2 (5 bases). The CDR3 has 15 residues. Trimming shortened V by 1 base and J by 6 bases, and 14 bases separated the two germline ends. Germline V gene data show CDR1 as SGHTA and CDR2 as FQGNSA. CDR3 sequence reads: CASSLVVLATDTQYF. CDR3 in DNA: TGTGCCAGCAGCTTAGTCGTTCTAGCAACGGATACGCAGTATTTT.

The table lists this clonotype with many counts. V and J are TRBV27 and TRBJ2-3, with D possibly being TRBD1 (8 bases). CDR1 and CDR2 from the germline V gene are MNHEY and SMNVEV (reference sequence). This CDR3 spans 15 amino acids. The ends were cut back, 5 bases at V and 2 bases at J, with 14 bases in the middle. This CDR3 is CASSSGTGVTDTQYF. The CDR3 bases are TGTGCCAGCAGTAGCGGGACAGGAGTCACAGATACGCAGTATTTT.

This clonotype was detected many times. The chain is built from TRBV7-8 and TRBJ2-7; either TRBD1 or TRBD2 may supply D (5 bases each). CDR3 length equals 14 residues. Germline CDR1 is SGHVS and CDR2 is FQNEAQ. Trimming pared 7 bases from V and 3 bases from J, leaving 16 bases between. In DNA, the CDR3 is TGTGCCAGCACCCCCCCCGGGGCCCTCTACGAGCAGTACTTC. Its protein is CASTPPGALYEQYF. The variable domain in full, with the rest retrieved from reference TRBV7-8 and TRBJ2-7, is GAGVSQSPRYKVAKRGQDVALRCDPISGHVSLFWYQQALGQGPEFLTYFQNEAQLDKSGLPSDRFFAERPEGSVSTLKIQRTQQEDSAVYLCASTPPGALYEQYFGPGTRLTVT.

This clonotype was detected only a few times. The chain carries TRBV4-1 and TRBJ2-7; D ambiguous. Germline V gene data show CDR1 as MGHRA and CDR2 as YSYEKL. The CDR3 runs 15 residues. With 0 bases removed from V and 3 bases from J, the gap between germline ends came to 12 bases. Here the CDR3 reads CASSQDWSLSYEQYF. The CDR3 region has the DNA TGCGCCAGCAGCCAAGATTGGTCACTAAGCTACGAGCAGTACTTC.

The V call is TRBV20-1, the J call TRBJ2-2, with D tentatively TRBD1 or TRBD2 (5 bases each). This CDR3 has 16 residues. Germline CDR1 is DFQATT and CDR2 is SNEGSKA (reference sequence). The V end lost 0 bases, the J end lost 5 bases, and 16 bases lay between the germline ends. Written as DNA, the CDR3 is TGCAGTGCTAGAGAGAAACAGAAATGGGGGACCGGGGAGCTGTTTTTT. This codes for CSAREKQKWGTGELFF.

The J gene is TRBJ2-1, the V gene TRBV4-1; the match to TRBD2 covers 9 bases. There are 16 residues in the CDR3. The ends lost 4 bases at V and 3 bases at J; junction bases unmatched: 7. Looked up from germline, CDR1 is MGHRA and CDR2 is YSYEKL. The CDR3 spells CASSLIAGANYNEQFF. CDR3 nucleotides: TGCGCCAGCAGCCTCATAGCGGGGGCAAACTACAATGAGCAGTTCTTC.

In this sample, this clonotype turned up a few times. The chain joins TRBV12-3 or TRBV12-4 to TRBJ2-5, with 13 bases matching TRBD2. The CDR3 sequence is 16 residues long. Trimming cost V 5 bases and J 5 bases; bases outside gene matches: 8. CDR3 amino acids: CASSPRLAGGEETQYF. As DNA, the CDR3 is TGTGCCAGCAGTCCGCGACTAGCGGGGGGTGAGGAGACCCAGTACTTC.

This clonotype turned up a few times. This chain links TRBV7-9 with TRBJ1-2, with TRBD1 as a possible D gene (5 bases). The CDR3 has 13 residues. Trimming removed 5 bases from V and 6 bases from J, with 13 bases in between. Germline assignment: CDR1 SEHNR and CDR2 FQNEAQ (reference sequence). The CDR3 spells CASSQQVGDGYTF. CDR3 DNA: TGTGCCAGCAGCCAACAGGTTGGGGATGGCTACACCTTC.

This clonotype turned up a few times. The chain links TRBV9 to TRBJ2-7; TRBD2 is a possible D gene (5 bases). Trimming cost V 0 bases and J 0 bases, with 13 bases left between them. Germline V lookup: CDR1 SGDLS, CDR2 YYNGEE. The CDR3 loop spans 16 amino acids. CDR3: CASSVEPSGPSYEQYF. Written as DNA, the CDR3 is TGTGCCAGCAGCGTAGAACCGAGCGGCCCCTCCTACGAGCAGTACTTC. Drawing the rest from reference TRBV9 and TRBJ2-7, the complete variable domain is DSGVTQTPKHLITATGQRVTLRCSPRSGDLSVYWYQQSLDQGLQFLIQYYNGEERAKGNILERFSAQQFPDLHSELNLSSLELGDSALYFCASSVEPSGPSYEQYFGPGTRLTVT.

This clonotype was picked up a small number of times. This chain uses TRBV20-1 with TRBJ2-7; possible D gene TRBD2, 5 bases. The CDR3 extends over 13 amino acids. Trimming shortened V by 6 bases and J by 0 bases, and 12 bases separated the two germline ends. Germline V CDR1 and CDR2: DFQATT, SNEGSKA (reference sequence). CDR3 in amino acids: CSAIAGSSYEQYF. The CDR3 nucleotides are TGCAGTGCGATCGCGGGCTCCTCCTACGAGCAGTACTTC.

This clonotype appeared a few times. The chain combines TRBV7-2 with TRBJ2-2, with TRBD1 matching 7 bases. Germline V lookup: CDR1 SGHTA, CDR2 FQGNSA. The V gene end was trimmed by 5 bases and the J gene end by 6 bases; junction bases not matched to a gene: 9. This CDR3 spans 15 amino acids. The CDR3 nucleotides read TGTGCCAGCAGCAAGACAGGGTTCGGGGCCGGGGAGCTGTTTTTT. It specifies CASSKTGFGAGELFF. The entire variable domain, with the rest obtained from reference TRBV7-2 and TRBJ2-2, is as follows: GAGVSQSPSNKVTEKGKDVELRCDPISGHTALYWYRQSLGQGLEFLIYFQGNSAPDKSGLPSDRFSAERTGGSVSTLTIQRTQQEDSAVYLCASSKTGFGAGELFFGEGSRLTVL.